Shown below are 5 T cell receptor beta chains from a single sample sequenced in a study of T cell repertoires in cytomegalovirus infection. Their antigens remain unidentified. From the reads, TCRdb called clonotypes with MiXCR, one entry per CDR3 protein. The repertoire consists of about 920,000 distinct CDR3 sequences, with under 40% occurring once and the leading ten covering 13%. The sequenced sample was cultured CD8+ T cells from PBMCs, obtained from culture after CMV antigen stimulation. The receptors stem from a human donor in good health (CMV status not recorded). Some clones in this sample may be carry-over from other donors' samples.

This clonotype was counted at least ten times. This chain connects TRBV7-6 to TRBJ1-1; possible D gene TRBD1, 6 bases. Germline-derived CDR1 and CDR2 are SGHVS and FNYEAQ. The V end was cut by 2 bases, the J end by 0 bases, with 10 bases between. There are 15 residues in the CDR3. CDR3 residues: CASSLTQGLNTEAFF. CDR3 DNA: TGTGCCAGCAGCTTAACGCAGGGGTTGAACACTGAAGCTTTCTTT.

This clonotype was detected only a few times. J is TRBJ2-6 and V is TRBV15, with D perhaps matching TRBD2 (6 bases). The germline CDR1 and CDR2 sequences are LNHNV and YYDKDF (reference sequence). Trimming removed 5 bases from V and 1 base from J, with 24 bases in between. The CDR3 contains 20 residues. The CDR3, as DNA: TGTGCCACCAGCGGGCACCAGGTTGGAGGGGTGGCATCTGGGGCCAACGTCCTGACTTTC. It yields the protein CATSGHQVGGVASGANVLTF. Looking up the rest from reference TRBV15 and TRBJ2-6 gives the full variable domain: DAMVIQNPRYQVTQFGKPVTLSCSQTLNHNVMYWYQQKSSQAPKLLFHYYDKDFNNEADTPDNFQSRRPNTSFCFLDIRSPGLGDTAMYLCATSGHQVGGVASGANVLTFGAGSRLTVL.

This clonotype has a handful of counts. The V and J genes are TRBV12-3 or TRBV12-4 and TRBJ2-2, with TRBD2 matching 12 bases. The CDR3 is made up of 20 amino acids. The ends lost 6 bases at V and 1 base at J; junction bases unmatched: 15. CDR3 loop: CASRSRLAGASSGNTGELFF. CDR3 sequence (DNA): TGTGCCAGCAGGTCGAGACTAGCGGGGGCCTCCTCGGGGAACACCGGGGAGCTGTTTTTT.

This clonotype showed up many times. CDR3 residues: CASSTEPGGNYDGYTF. As DNA, the CDR3 is TGTGCCAGCAGCACCGAACCCGGGGGTAACTACGATGGCTACACCTTC. The chain combines TRBV7-2 with TRBJ1-2; a weak D match, TRBD1 (5 bases). Germline CDR1 reads SGHTA; CDR2 reads FQGNSA. Between the trimmed V and J ends, which lost 5 bases and 6 bases, there was a span of 22 bases. This CDR3 has 16 amino acids.

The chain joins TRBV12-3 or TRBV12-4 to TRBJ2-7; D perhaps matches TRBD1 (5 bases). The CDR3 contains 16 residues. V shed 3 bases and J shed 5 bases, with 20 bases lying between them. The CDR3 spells CASSFITDSLVDEQYF. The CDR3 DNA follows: TGTGCCAGCAGTTTTATAACTGACAGCTTAGTCGACGAGCAGTACTTC.